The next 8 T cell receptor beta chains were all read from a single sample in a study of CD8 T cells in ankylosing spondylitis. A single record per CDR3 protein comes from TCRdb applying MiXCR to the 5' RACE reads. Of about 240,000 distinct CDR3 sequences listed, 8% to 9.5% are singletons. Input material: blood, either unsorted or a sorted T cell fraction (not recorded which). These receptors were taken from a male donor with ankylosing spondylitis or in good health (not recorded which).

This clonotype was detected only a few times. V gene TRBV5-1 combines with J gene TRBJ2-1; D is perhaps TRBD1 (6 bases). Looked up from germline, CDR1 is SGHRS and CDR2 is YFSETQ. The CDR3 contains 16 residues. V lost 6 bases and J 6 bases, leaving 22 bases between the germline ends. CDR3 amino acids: CASIQKPGRGGNEQFF. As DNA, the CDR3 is TGCGCCAGCATCCAAAAACCGGGCAGGGGCGGCAATGAGCAGTTCTTC.

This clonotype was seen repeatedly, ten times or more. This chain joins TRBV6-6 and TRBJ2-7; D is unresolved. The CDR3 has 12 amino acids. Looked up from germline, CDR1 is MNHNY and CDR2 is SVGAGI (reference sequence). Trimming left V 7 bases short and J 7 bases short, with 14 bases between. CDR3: CASNRGPTEQYF. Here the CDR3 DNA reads TGTGCCAGCAATCGCGGTCCTACGGAGCAGTACTTC.

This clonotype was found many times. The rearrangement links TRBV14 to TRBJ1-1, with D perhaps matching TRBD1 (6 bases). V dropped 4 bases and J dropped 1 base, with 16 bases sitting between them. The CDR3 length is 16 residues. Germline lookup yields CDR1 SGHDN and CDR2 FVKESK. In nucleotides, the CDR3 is TGTGCCAGCAGCCTACCCAGGGGAGTTGGGAACACTGAAGCTTTCTTT. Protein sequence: CASSLPRGVGNTEAFF.

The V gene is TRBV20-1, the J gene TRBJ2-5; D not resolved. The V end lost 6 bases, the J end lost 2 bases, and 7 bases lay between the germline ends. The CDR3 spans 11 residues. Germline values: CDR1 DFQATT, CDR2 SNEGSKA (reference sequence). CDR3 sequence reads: CSAEPQETQYF. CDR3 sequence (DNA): TGCAGTGCCGAACCGCAAGAGACCCAGTACTTC.

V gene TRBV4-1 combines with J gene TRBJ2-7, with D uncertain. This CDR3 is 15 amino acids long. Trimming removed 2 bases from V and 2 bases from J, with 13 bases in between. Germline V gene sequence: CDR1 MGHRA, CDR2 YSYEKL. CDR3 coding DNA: TGCGCCAGCAGCCAATCCCTGACTCGGGCCTACGAGCAGTACTTC. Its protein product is CASSQSLTRAYEQYF.

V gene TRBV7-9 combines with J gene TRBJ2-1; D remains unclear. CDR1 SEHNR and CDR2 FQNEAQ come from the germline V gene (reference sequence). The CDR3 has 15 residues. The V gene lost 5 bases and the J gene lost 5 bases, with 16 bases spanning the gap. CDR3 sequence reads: CASSLPGGVNNEQFF. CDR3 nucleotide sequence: TGTGCCAGCAGCCTTCCGGGTGGGGTAAACAATGAGCAGTTCTTC.

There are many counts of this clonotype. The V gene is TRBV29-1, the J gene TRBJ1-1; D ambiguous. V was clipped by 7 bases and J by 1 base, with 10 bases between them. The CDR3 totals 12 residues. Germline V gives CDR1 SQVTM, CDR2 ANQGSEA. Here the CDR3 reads CSGHDWNTEAFF. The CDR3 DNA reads TGCAGCGGACATGACTGGAACACTGAAGCTTTCTTT.

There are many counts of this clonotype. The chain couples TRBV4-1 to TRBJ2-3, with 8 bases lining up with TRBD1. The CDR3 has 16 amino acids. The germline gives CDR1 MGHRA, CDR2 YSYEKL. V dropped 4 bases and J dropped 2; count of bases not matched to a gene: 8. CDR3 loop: CASSRPGQVDTDTQYF. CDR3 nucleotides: TGCGCCAGCAGCCGACCGGGACAGGTGGACACAGATACGCAGTATTTT.